This TCR beta chain was observed in a study of cytomegalovirus exposure and HLA in healthy donors. Regarding this clone: Its target is unknown.

Study observations and caveats: In vitro, a few CMV-associated chains proved specific for CMV antigens.

The CDR3 runs 13 residues. Germline V lookup: CDR1 SGHRS, CDR2 YFSETQ. The V end was cut by 3 bases, the J end by 0 bases, with 7 bases between. The study ran its PCR with 60 Vbeta and 13 Jbeta primers. The table came from immunoSEQ multiplex PCR; TCRdb's copy has only in-frame clones and leaves some out. This table holds approximately 45,000 clones. The source material was PBMCs. This chain joins TRBV5-1 and TRBJ2-7; D is perhaps TRBD2 (6 bases). This sequence was found in a male donor in good health and CMV-seronegative. The CDR3 region is CASSSGSSYEQYF. CDR3 bases: TGCGCCAGCAGCTCCGGGAGCTCCTACGAGCAGTACTTC.